This TCR beta chain was sequenced for a study of blood T cell repertoires in COVID-19. Overall study: Samples came from the United States, Italy and Spain, spanning acute and convalescent COVID-19. Sample material is recorded as cDNA or gDNA derived from T cells, B-cell-depleted T cells, or PBMCs.

Per the original methods: Quantification of nucleated cells was approximated via reference gene primer amplification. Clones were sequenced by immunoSEQ multiplex PCR, and TCRdb holds only the in-frame ones, with some missing. D and trimming were read from the DNA, whereas the V and J calls and clone size are those reported in that table. The table includes hundreds of thousands of clones, around 87% detected once. Germline CDR1 and CDR2: SNHLY and FYNNEI. Trimming shortened V by 2 bases and J by 5 bases, and 15 bases separated the two germline ends. This CDR3 contains 15 residues. The rearrangement uses TRBV2 and TRBJ1-1; TRBD1 is a possible D gene (5 bases). The sequencing input was peripheral blood. The clonotype was recovered from a man in his 70s with acute or convalescent COVID-19. The chain's CDR3 is CASSESRHKGTEAFF. CDR3 in DNA: TGTGCCAGCAGTGAATCCAGGCACAAGGGGACTGAAGCTTTCTTT.